The entry below describes one TCR beta chain. Its antigen is unknown. With autoimmune disease history or systemic immunosuppression, patients were excluded. The data were obtained in a study of OX40 agonist ivuxolimab in advanced cancers. Study-level information: The diagnoses of dose-escalation patients were hepatocellular carcinoma, melanoma, renal cell or head and neck cancer.

Here immunoSEQ multiplex PCR was the method, and the copy in TCRdb shows in-frame clones only, minus some. The sample holds fewer than 200,000 clones, roughly 94% seen once. Study-wide results and limits: Clonal expansion by week 6 occurred in CD4+ and CD8+ blood T cells (at 0.1 to 3.0 mg/kg). Fewer expanded clones were found on average in CD4+ than in CD8+ T cells.

Sequences were derived from CD4+ or CD8+ T cells sorted from blood, sampled in a trial of the OX40 agonist ivuxolimab. The receptor comes from an adult with an advanced solid tumor such as melanoma, head and neck, liver or kidney cancer.

The CDR3 region has the DNA TGTGCCAGCAGCTTAGGGGCAGGAATGAACACTGAAGCTTTCTTT. Translating gives CASSLGAGMNTEAFF. V gene TRBV7-9 combines with J gene TRBJ1-1; no definite D call. Between the trimmed V and J ends, which lost 1 base and 0 bases, there was a span of 9 bases. The CDR3 covers 15 residues. Germline V lookup: CDR1 SEHNR, CDR2 FQNEAQ (reference sequence).